This TCR beta chain was found in a study of T cell responses to AZD1222 COVID-19 vaccine. Overall study results and limits: Elevations in Spike-specific TCR breadth and depth followed administration of two AZD1222 doses. Baseline antibody screening turned up just six seropositive AZD1222 recipients.

Assay used: immunoSEQ multiplex PCR; TCRdb lists only in-frame clones, some missing. The sample contains about 76,000 clones, roughly 90% of which appear only once. This clone has only one observation. Its cognate antigen is unknown. Germline CDR1 and CDR2: KGHDR and SFDVKD. V lost 4 bases and J lost 0, with 9 bases in between. The CDR3 has 15 amino acids. The clonotype originates from an adult in good health. Source: peripheral blood, taken on day 0 of AZD1222 vaccination. The V gene is TRBV24-1, the J gene TRBJ1-5, with a weak D call TRBD1 (5 bases). CDR3 nucleotides: TGTGCCACCAGTGACCCGACAGATAGCAATCAGCCCCAGCATTTT. As protein: CATSDPTDSNQPQHF.